This T cell receptor beta chain was captured by sequencing in a study of human T cells and chemical hapten exposure. Overall study: The variation in per-sample TCR yields arose mainly from small differences in pooled library volumes. Points from the study as a whole: The immune response of these alopecia patients might not match healthy individuals'.

Points on this clonotype: The antigen is unknown.

The time point is: patch test 2, 6 weeks after DPC sensitization. Treatment: therapeutic diphenylcyclopropenone sensitization with weekly scalp DPC. The germline gives CDR1 DFQATT, CDR2 SNEGSKA (reference sequence). The J segment lost 2 bases and the V segment lost 5 bases, leaving 3 bases of the junction unmatched. The CDR3 is 13 residues long. TCRdb analysed the RACE reads with MiXCR anew, one entry per CDR3 protein. The repertoire holds about 140,000 distinct CDR3 sequences, with about an eighth as singletons. Sequencing was performed on whole blood, taken in connection with sensitization to the hapten diphenylcyclopropenone (DPC). This sequence originates from a woman in her 50s with alopecia areata. Some clones in this sample may be carry-over from other donors' samples. The chain combines TRBV20-1 with TRBJ1-5; TRBD1 matches 7 bases. The CDR3 region is CSAGQGGNQPQHF. The CDR3 DNA reads TGCAGTGCTGGGCAGGGGGGCAATCAGCCCCAGCATTTT.